Following are 29 T cell receptor beta chains from one sample sequenced in a study of OX40 agonist ivuxolimab in advanced cancers. Generated by immunoSEQ multiplex PCR, the TCRdb table keeps only in-frame clones and is missing some. Of under 40,000 clones in the sample, approximately 89% are singletons; the top ten hold 0.8% to 1%. Sequenced here: CD4+ or CD8+ T cells sorted from blood, sampled in a trial of the OX40 agonist ivuxolimab. These receptors all stem from an adult with an advanced solid tumor such as melanoma, head and neck, liver or kidney cancer.

In its sample, this clone was seen a few times. This chain joins TRBV30 and TRBJ1-2, with 8 bases that match TRBD1. CDR1 GTSNPN and CDR2 SVGIG come from the germline V gene (reference sequence). The CDR3 spans 14 residues. Trimming took 5 bases from V and 8 from J; bases not matched to a gene: 13. CDR3 region: CAWLLGQGAQGYTF. The CDR3 bases are TGTGCCTGGCTCCTGGGGCAGGGGGCGCAAGGCTACACCTTC.

J is TRBJ2-4 and V is TRBV29-1; tentative D call: TRBD1 (6 bases). Germline V CDR1 and CDR2: SQVTM, ANQGSEA. The V end was cut by 0 bases, the J end by 7 bases, with 7 bases between. This CDR3 contains 12 residues. The CDR3 DNA reads TGCAGCGTTGAAGATGGGGGCAACATTCAGTACTTC. Amino acids: CSVEDGGNIQYF.

This CDR3 reads CASSPSGVYEQYF. The CDR3 nucleotides are TGTGCCAGCAGTCCCTCCGGGGTGTACGAGCAGTACTTC. This chain uses TRBV28 with TRBJ2-7, with D perhaps matching TRBD2 (5 bases). CDR1 is MDHEN and CDR2 is SYDVKM in the germline V gene. V lost 5 bases to trimming and J lost 4 bases, with 12 bases between them. CDR3 length: 13 amino acids.

The chain uses TRBV6-5 and TRBJ2-2; no firm D call. Germline V CDR1 and CDR2: MNHEY, SVGAGI. The CDR3 is 14 amino acids. Trimming removed 0 bases at V and 6 bases at J, with 8 bases between. CDR3 residues: CASSYSGPPGELFF. The CDR3 DNA reads TGTGCCAGCAGTTACTCGGGCCCCCCCGGGGAGCTGTTTTTT.

The V gene is TRBV9, the J gene TRBJ2-5, with D maybe TRBD1 (5 bases). In germline, CDR1 is SGDLS, CDR2 YYNGEE. Trimming took 4 bases from V and 4 from J, leaving 23 bases between them. The CDR3 loop spans 17 amino acids. CDR3 DNA: TGTGCCAGCAGCCCTTGGGGCAGGCCAAACAAGGGAGAGACCCAGTACTTC. It is translated as CASSPWGRPNKGETQYF.

The chain recombines TRBV28 with TRBJ2-3; D is possibly TRBD2 (6 bases). V was pared by 5 bases and J by 0 bases, with 12 bases between. The CDR3 has 15 residues. CDR1 and CDR2 from the germline V gene are MDHEN and SYDVKM. The CDR3 DNA reads TGTGCCAGCAGTCTGACTAGGCGCAGCACAGATACGCAGTATTTT. Translated: CASSLTRRSTDTQYF.

The CDR3: CASRLRGGLALVNSYEQYF. CDR3 bases: TGTGCCAGCAGGCTAAGGGGTGGACTAGCGCTCGTTAATTCCTACGAGCAGTACTTC. The genes are TRBV27 and TRBJ2-7; 9 nucleotides match TRBD2. Per germline, CDR1 MNHEY and CDR2 SMNVEV (reference sequence). With 6 bases clipped from V and 1 base from J, the junction kept 19 bases outside the gene matches. The CDR3 is 19 amino acids.

This clone occurred a few times. The chain recombines TRBV7-8 with TRBJ2-7; D perhaps matches TRBD2 (7 bases). CDR1 and CDR2 from the germline V gene are SGHVS and FQNEAQ. V shed 6 bases and J shed 4 bases, with 19 bases lying between them. The CDR3 has 15 residues. The CDR3 DNA follows: TGTGCCAGCAGTCCCCGCCAGGGGCGGGAGTACGAGCAGTACTTC. Protein sequence: CASSPRQGREYEQYF.

With regard to this clone: The sample contains more than one DNA sequence encoding this CDR3. This rearrangement joins TRBV5-4 to TRBJ2-7; 7 nucleotides align to TRBD1. CDR1 SGHNT and CDR2 YYREEE come from the germline V gene (reference sequence). The V and J ends lost 4 bases and 2 bases, in that order; junction bases with no gene match: 6. The length of the CDR3 is 14 residues. The CDR3 DNA is TGTGCCAGCAGCCTAGACAGGGCAACCTACGAGCAGTACTTC. Protein product: CASSLDRATYEQYF.

The V and J genes are TRBV5-1 and TRBJ2-2, with 9 nucleotides matching TRBD2. The CDR3 length is 16 residues. Germline trimming cut 4 bases from V and 1 base from J; bases unmatched to any gene: 5. Germline V gives CDR1 SGHRS, CDR2 YFSETQ. In DNA, the CDR3 is TGCGCCAGCAGCAGGAGTAGCGGGGGGAACACCGGGGAGCTGTTTTTT. This gives the protein CASSRSSGGNTGELFF.

The chain carries TRBV28 and TRBJ1-5, with D perhaps matching TRBD1 (6 bases). The V and J ends lost 5 bases and 7 bases respectively, with 18 bases between them. The germline V gene encodes CDR1 MDHEN and CDR2 SYDVKM. This CDR3 region has 15 residues. DNA of the CDR3: TGTGCCAGCAGTCCTCCCCGGGGGCATGGGCAGCCCCAGCATTTT. Amino acids: CASSPPRGHGQPQHF.

The chain carries TRBV4-1 and TRBJ2-7, with TRBD1 matching over 10 bases. The CDR3 has 17 amino acids. Germline lookup yields CDR1 MGHRA and CDR2 YSYEKL. Losses at the gene ends were 1 base for V and 3 bases for J; bases not matched to a gene: 9. DNA for the CDR3: TGCGCCAGCAGCCAAGTTGAAGTGACAGGGGGCAACTACGAGCAGTACTTC. Encoded protein: CASSQVEVTGGNYEQYF.

This chain connects TRBV5-1 to TRBJ1-1, with a possible D match to TRBD1 (5 bases). Trimming shortened V by 7 bases and J by 3 bases, and 10 bases separated the two germline ends. Germline assignment: CDR1 SGHRS and CDR2 YFSETQ. This CDR3 contains 12 residues. CDR3: CASGVGDTEAFF. CDR3 DNA: TGCGCCAGCGGAGTAGGGGACACTGAAGCTTTCTTT. The full variable domain, rest sourced from reference TRBV5-1 and TRBJ1-1, is KAGVTQTPRYLIKTRGQQVTLSCSPISGHRSVSWYQQTPGQGLQFLFEYFSETQRNKGNFPGRFSGRQFSNSRSEMNVSTLELGDSALYLCASGVGDTEAFFGQGTRLTVV.

The chain carries TRBV9 and TRBJ2-7, with 7 bases identical to TRBD2. The CDR3 has 14 residues. Germline V gene sequence: CDR1 SGDLS, CDR2 YYNGEE. V dropped 0 bases and J dropped 6; count of bases not matched to a gene: 6. CDR3 sequence reads: CASSVVWEGGEQYF. CDR3 DNA sequence: TGTGCCAGCAGCGTAGTGTGGGAGGGAGGCGAGCAGTACTTC.

This clone was seen a handful of times. The chain recombines TRBV27 with TRBJ1-1; 7 bases fit TRBD1. CDR1 and CDR2 from the germline V gene are MNHEY and SMNVEV (reference sequence). V was pared by 1 base and J by 5 bases, with 7 bases of the junction left unmatched. The CDR3 loop spans 15 amino acids. DNA for the CDR3: TGTGCCAGCAGTTTATACGGACAGGTGGGAACTGAAGCTTTCTTT. This encodes CASSLYGQVGTEAFF.

The gene calls are TRBV9 and TRBJ2-5, with D possibly being TRBD2 (6 bases). Trimming left V 0 bases short and J 2 bases short, with 8 bases between. This CDR3 is built from 14 residues. Germline assignment: CDR1 SGDLS and CDR2 YYNGEE. The CDR3 DNA sequence: TGTGCCAGCAGCGTAGAGGCGGGGCAAGAGACCCAGTACTTC. Encoded protein: CASSVEAGQETQYF.

The chain uses TRBV28 and TRBJ1-5; D perhaps matches TRBD1 (6 bases). Germline V gives CDR1 MDHEN, CDR2 SYDVKM. The V and J ends lost 3 bases and 6 bases respectively, with 18 bases between them. The CDR3 extends over 16 amino acids. CDR3 region: CASSFYGRGGPQPQHF. In nucleotides, the CDR3 is TGTGCCAGCAGTTTTTATGGCAGGGGAGGCCCTCAGCCCCAGCATTTT. Full variable domain (rest looked up from reference TRBV28 and TRBJ1-5): DVKVTQSSRYLVKRTGEKVFLECVQDMDHENMFWYRQDPGLGLRLIYFSYDVKMKEKGDIPEGYSVSREKKERFSLILESASTNQTSMYLCASSFYGRGGPQPQHFGDGTRLSIL.

The CDR3 DNA sequence: TGCAGCGTTGTGCATACAGGGGTTACCTACGAGCAGTACTTC. It is translated as CSVVHTGVTYEQYF. The chain recombines TRBV29-1 with TRBJ2-7; 7 nucleotides match TRBD1. Unmatched junction bases numbered 8, after V lost 4 bases and J lost 2 bases. Germline V lookup: CDR1 SQVTM, CDR2 ANQGSEA. CDR3 length: 14 residues.

The chain is built from TRBV19 and TRBJ1-1; 7 bases agree with TRBD1. CDR3 length equals 17 residues. Germline CDR1 reads LNHDA; CDR2 reads SQIVND (reference sequence). V trimming: 5 bases; J trimming: 5 bases; junction bases outside the gene matches: 17. CDR3 in DNA: TGTGCCAGTAGTTCCCAGTGGTTGAGGGGGCAAAGGACTGAAGCTTTCTTT. It specifies CASSSQWLRGQRTEAFF.

The gene calls are TRBV11-2 and TRBJ1-5, with unresolved D. The CDR3 contains 13 residues. Deletions cut 0 bases from V and 7 bases from J, with 7 bases between. CDR1 is SGHAT, CDR2 FQNNGV, per germline. CDR3 region: CASSLDVRQPQHF. CDR3 bases: TGTGCCAGCAGCTTAGATGTGAGGCAGCCCCAGCATTTT.

V and J are TRBV11-2 and TRBJ1-1; the D gene is possibly TRBD1 (5 bases). Trimming left V 5 bases short and J 11 bases short, with 12 bases between. Germline CDR1 reads SGHAT; CDR2 reads FQNNGV. The CDR3 consists of 11 residues. CDR3 amino acids: CASSRRGEAFF. CDR3 bases: TGTGCCAGCAGCCGCCGGGGGGAGGCTTTCTTT.

In its sample, this clone was seen a few times. The chain joins TRBV5-6 to TRBJ2-1; 10 bases line up with TRBD2. V was pared by 4 bases and J by 6 bases, with 7 bases of the junction left unmatched. In germline, CDR1 is SGHDT, CDR2 YYEEEE. The CDR3 extends over 15 amino acids. CDR3 residues: CASSGGLALGNEQFF. The CDR3 DNA is TGTGCCAGCAGCGGGGGACTAGCGCTCGGCAATGAGCAGTTCTTC.

V usage is TRBV19 and J usage is TRBJ2-7, with TRBD2 identical over 7 bases. This CDR3 is built from 14 residues. In germline, CDR1 is LNHDA, CDR2 SQIVND (reference sequence). V gave up 4 bases and J gave up 6 bases; unmatched junction bases: 9. Here the CDR3 DNA reads TGTGCCAGTAGTAAGGCGGGAGTCGGGGTCGAGCAGTACTTC. Translation gives CASSKAGVGVEQYF.

The V and J genes are TRBV12-5 and TRBJ2-3; 13 bases are shared with TRBD2. This CDR3 has 18 residues. Germline trimming cut 2 bases from V and 2 bases from J; bases unmatched to any gene: 7. The germline V gene has CDR1 LGHNT and CDR2 FRNRAP. The CDR3 spells CASGLPGLAGANTDTQYF. CDR3 coding DNA: TGTGCTAGTGGTTTGCCTGGACTAGCGGGGGCAAACACAGATACGCAGTATTTT.

The chain couples TRBV7-2 to TRBJ2-7, with D possibly matching TRBD2 (6 bases). The CDR3 length is 17 residues. V was clipped by 5 bases and J by 3 bases, with 23 bases between them. CDR1 and CDR2 from the germline V gene are SGHTA and FQGNSA. The CDR3 here is CASSPIGSGSRFYEQYF. Here the CDR3 DNA reads TGTGCCAGCAGCCCGATCGGAAGCGGGTCTCGTTTCTACGAGCAGTACTTC.

The V and J genes are TRBV29-1 and TRBJ1-3, with unresolved D. V shed 0 bases and J shed 7 bases, with 10 bases lying between them. This CDR3 has 13 amino acids. CDR1 is SQVTM, CDR2 ANQGSEA, per germline. The chain's CDR3 is CSVEDQGRNTIYF. The CDR3 coding sequence is TGCAGCGTTGAAGATCAAGGGCGCAACACCATATATTTT.

V gene TRBV6-1 combines with J gene TRBJ1-4; no definite D call. The CDR3 is made up of 11 amino acids. Germline assignment: CDR1 MNHNS and CDR2 SASEGT. V dropped 3 bases and J dropped 7 bases, with 3 bases sitting between them. The CDR3 protein is CASSDFEKLFF. The CDR3 region has the DNA TGTGCCAGCAGTGATTTTGAAAAACTGTTTTTT.

The chain combines TRBV5-1 with TRBJ2-7; 7 bases align to TRBD1. The length of the CDR3 is 16 residues. After removal of 1 base from V and 1 base from J, the junction contained 8 bases not matched to a gene. Germline V gives CDR1 SGHRS, CDR2 YFSETQ. The CDR3: CASSLREGAGSYEQYF. DNA for the CDR3: TGCGCCAGCAGCTTGCGTGAGGGGGCGGGTTCCTACGAGCAGTACTTC.

The V gene is TRBV5-6, the J gene TRBJ1-1; unclear D gene. The CDR3 sequence is 13 residues long. The germline V gene has CDR1 SGHDT and CDR2 YYEEEE. Trimming took off 4 bases at V and 2 bases at J, with 9 bases between the two ends. The CDR3 nucleotides are TGTGCCAGCAGCCGGGAGCGAAACACTGAAGCTTTCTTT. This codes for CASSRERNTEAFF.